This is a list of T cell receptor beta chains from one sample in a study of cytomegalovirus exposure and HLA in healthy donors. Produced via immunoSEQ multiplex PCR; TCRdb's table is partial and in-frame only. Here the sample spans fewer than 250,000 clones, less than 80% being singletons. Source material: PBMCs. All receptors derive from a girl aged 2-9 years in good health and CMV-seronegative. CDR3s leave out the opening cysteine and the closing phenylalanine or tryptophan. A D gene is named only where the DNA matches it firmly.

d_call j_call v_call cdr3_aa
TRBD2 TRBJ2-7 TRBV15 ATSRSGRATYEQY
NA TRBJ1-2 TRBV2 ATSAGYGYT
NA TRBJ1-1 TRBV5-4 ATLPGIGANTEAF
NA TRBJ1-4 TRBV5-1 ASSLAGSDGEKLF
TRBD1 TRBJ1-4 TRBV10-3 AISGTGVNEKLF
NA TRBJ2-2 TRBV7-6 ASSLTGELF
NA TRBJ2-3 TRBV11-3 ASSPGSGSTDTQY
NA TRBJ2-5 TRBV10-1 ASSESGGVGQETQY
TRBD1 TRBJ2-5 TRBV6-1 ASSDQTGVYETQY
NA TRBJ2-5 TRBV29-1 SAQSGWETQY
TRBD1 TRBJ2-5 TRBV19 ASTKGGQGQKTQY
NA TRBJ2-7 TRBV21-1 ASSPYRGDYEQY
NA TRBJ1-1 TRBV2 ASRTEGGNTEAF
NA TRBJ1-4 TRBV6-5 ASRNRATNEKLF
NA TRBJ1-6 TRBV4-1 ASSRGGEGSTPLH
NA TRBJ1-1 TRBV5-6 ASSFSGGTEAF
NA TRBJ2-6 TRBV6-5 ASSYAAGSGANVLT
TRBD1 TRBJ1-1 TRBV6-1 ASSGPGQGKAF
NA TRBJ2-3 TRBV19 ASRPRVVGDTQY
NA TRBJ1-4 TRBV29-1 SVGRGLGEKLF